A single sample is the source of the 23 T cell receptor beta chains below, sequenced in a study of blood T cell repertoires in COVID-19. The protocol was immunoSEQ multiplex PCR, while the TCRdb copy is restricted to in-frame clones and leaves out a portion. Of roughly 390,000 clones listed, roughly 86% are singletons. Specimen: peripheral blood. The receptors were sampled from a woman between 25 and 40 years old with COVID-19, enrolled during active disease.

The chain is built from TRBV4-3 and TRBJ1-1; D remains unclear. The CDR3 runs 15 residues. The V gene lost 1 base and the J gene lost 5 bases, with 14 bases spanning the gap. Germline lookup yields CDR1 LGHNA and CDR2 YSLEER. CDR3 residues: CASSQGVLGDTEAFF. The DNA of the CDR3 is TGCGCCAGCAGCCAAGGCGTTCTGGGAGATACTGAAGCTTTCTTT.

V is TRBV5-1 and J is TRBJ2-5; D gene unclear. V was pared by 4 bases and J by 1 base, with 8 bases between. Germline V gives CDR1 SGHRS, CDR2 YFSETQ. The CDR3 has 13 residues. The CDR3 spells CASSLVIQETQYF. The DNA of the CDR3 is TGCGCCAGCAGCCTGGTTATCCAAGAGACCCAGTACTTC.

The chain carries TRBV4-1 and TRBJ1-1; 9 positions agree with TRBD1. V was clipped by 3 bases and J by 1 base; unmatched bases: 3. This CDR3 region has 15 residues. From germline, CDR1 is MGHRA and CDR2 YSYEKL. CDR3 in amino acids: CASSHKDRGNTEAFF. The CDR3 DNA follows: TGCGCCAGCAGCCATAAGGACAGGGGGAACACTGAAGCTTTCTTT.

This clone has just one count. The rearrangement joins TRBV7-2 to TRBJ1-1; D call uncertain. The germline CDR1 and CDR2 sequences are SGHTA and FQGNSA. This CDR3 is built from 13 residues. Trimming pared 3 bases from V and 4 bases from J, leaving 9 bases between. The CDR3: CASSFGGTTEAFF. CDR3 DNA sequence: TGTGCCAGCAGCTTCGGAGGTACCACTGAAGCTTTCTTT.

The rearrangement joins TRBV4-3 to TRBJ2-5; 9 bases fit TRBD2. Germline-derived CDR1 and CDR2 are LGHNA and YSLEER. This CDR3 contains 17 residues. J was trimmed by 4 bases and V by 1 base; bases with no gene match: 10. The CDR3 coding sequence is TGCGCCAGCAGCCAAGGGGGGGTAGCGGGAGCTGGAGAGACCCAGTACTTC. This encodes CASSQGGVAGAGETQYF.

This clone was detected once. V gene TRBV18 combines with J gene TRBJ2-3, with TRBD2 matching 13 bases. CDR3 length: 17 residues. Germline loops: CDR1 KGHSH, CDR2 LQKENI. With V trimmed by 4 bases and J by 4 bases, 8 bases remained unmatched. The CDR3 spells CASSRTTGLAGSDTQYF. In DNA form, the CDR3 reads TGTGCCAGCTCACGGACTACGGGACTAGCGGGATCAGATACGCAGTATTTT.

The chain is built from TRBV7-2 and TRBJ2-7, with a possible D match to TRBD2 (6 bases). The CDR3 totals 16 residues. The germline gives CDR1 SGHTA, CDR2 FQGNSA. V lost 1 base to trimming and J lost 3 bases, with 16 bases between them. CDR3 DNA sequence: TGTGCCAGCAGCTTAGAAGCTGGGGGGTTCGACTACGAGCAGTACTTC. This sequence encodes CASSLEAGGFDYEQYF.

This chain links TRBV3-1 (or the pseudogene TRBV3-2) with TRBJ1-1; 11 bases are a match to TRBD1. The CDR3 totals 13 residues. Germline CDR1 LGHDT, CDR2 YNNKEL (reference sequence). V lost 4 bases, J lost 8 bases, and 3 bases stayed unmatched. DNA for the CDR3: TGTGCCAGCAGCCCGGGACAGGGGGGGGAAGCTTTCTTT. It encodes CASSPGQGGEAFF.

The chain uses TRBV19 and TRBJ1-1; tentative D call: TRBD1 (6 bases). Germline V gene lookup returns CDR1 LNHDA and CDR2 SQIVND (reference sequence). Trimming removed 3 bases at V and 7 bases at J, with 12 bases between. This CDR3 has 13 amino acids. The CDR3 DNA is TGTGCCAGTAGTATTAGCAGGGGTTATGAAGCTTTCTTT. Its translation is CASSISRGYEAFF.

Comments on this clone: A junction boundary mismatches the germline segment, possibly from a read error. The V call is TRBV14, the J call TRBJ1-2, with 11 bases matching TRBD1. This CDR3 has 16 amino acids. Per germline, CDR1 SGHDN and CDR2 FVKESK. The CDR3 protein is CASSQDRTGGAHGYTF. The CDR3, as DNA: TGTGCCAGCAGCCAAGATAGGACAGGGGGCGCCCATGGTTACACCTTC.

V and J are TRBV6-5 and TRBJ2-7; 9 positions agree with TRBD2. This CDR3 is 14 amino acids long. Germline-derived CDR1 and CDR2 are MNHEY and SVGAGI. The ends lost 7 bases at V and 1 base at J; junction bases unmatched: 5. CDR3 in DNA: TGTGCCAGCATAATGAGCGGGGGGTCCTACGAGCAGTACTTC. Protein: CASIMSGGSYEQYF.

This chain uses TRBV10-3 with TRBJ2-3; no clear D gene. V shed 6 bases and J shed 0 bases, with 16 bases lying between them. Germline lookup yields CDR1 ENHRY and CDR2 SYGVKD. This CDR3 spans 16 amino acids. Written as DNA, the CDR3 is TGTGCCATCAGCCAGTCTCTCAGAGGTAGCACAGATACGCAGTATTTT. Encoded protein: CAISQSLRGSTDTQYF.

V is TRBV2 and J is TRBJ2-5; 8 bases map to TRBD2. Germline V gene data show CDR1 as SNHLY and CDR2 as FYNNEI. The CDR3 covers 17 residues. V lost 2 bases, J lost 0 bases, and 8 bases stayed unmatched. CDR3 in amino acids: CASSETSSGSYQETQYF. CDR3 sequence (DNA): TGTGCCAGCAGTGAAACCTCTAGCGGGTCCTACCAAGAGACCCAGTACTTC.

The gene calls are TRBV7-6 and TRBJ2-7, with 7 bases identical to TRBD1. This CDR3 has 16 amino acids. The germline gives CDR1 SGHVS, CDR2 FNYEAQ. V trimming: 5 bases; J trimming: 3 bases; junction bases outside the gene matches: 13. CDR3 sequence reads: CASSPRPGQSFYEQYF. DNA of the CDR3: TGTGCCAGCAGCCCCCGACCGGGACAGAGTTTCTACGAGCAGTACTTC.

The chain has TRBV28 and TRBJ2-7, with a possible D match to TRBD2 (6 bases). The CDR3 is 14 residues long. Germline V gene sequence: CDR1 MDHEN, CDR2 SYDVKM. V was trimmed by 4 bases and J by 1 base, leaving 11 bases between them. CDR3 sequence reads: CASSSPGLSYEQYF. The CDR3 coding sequence is TGTGCCAGCAGTTCCCCGGGACTGTCCTACGAGCAGTACTTC.

The rearrangement uses TRBV9 and TRBJ2-1; D is perhaps TRBD2 (6 bases). The V gene's germline CDR1 is SGDLS and CDR2 YYNGEE. V shed 1 base and J shed 0 bases, with 17 bases lying between them. The CDR3 has 18 amino acids. CDR3 loop: CASSVFSPLAFSYNEQFF. CDR3 sequence (DNA): TGTGCCAGCAGCGTATTCTCCCCGCTAGCGTTCTCCTACAATGAGCAGTTCTTC.

This clone was recorded only once. Other DNA sequences in this sample translate to the same CDR3. V usage is TRBV2 and J usage is TRBJ2-5; D call uncertain. CDR3 size: 12 residues. CDR1 and CDR2 (germline): SNHLY, FYNNEI. Trimming shortened V by 0 bases and J by 5 bases, and 4 bases separated the two germline ends. The CDR3 bases are TGTGCCAGCAGTGAAGCGAGGGAGACCCAGTACTTC. It codes for CASSEARETQYF.

The chain joins TRBV5-4 to TRBJ2-5, with D possibly matching TRBD2 (6 bases). CDR3 length equals 16 residues. V was shortened by 2 bases and J by 0 bases, with 14 bases between the two germline ends. Germline-derived CDR1 and CDR2 are SGHNT and YYREEE (reference sequence). CDR3 amino acids: CASSFGRSLYQETQYF. The CDR3 coding sequence is TGTGCCAGCAGCTTTGGGAGGAGCTTGTACCAAGAGACCCAGTACTTC.

The chain combines TRBV7-2 with TRBJ2-1; 11 bases line up with TRBD2. The J segment lost 8 bases and the V segment lost 6 bases, leaving 12 bases of the junction unmatched. This CDR3 region has 16 residues. Per the germline V gene, CDR1 is SGHTA and CDR2 is FQGNSA. CDR3 bases: TGTGCCAGCAGTTCGGGACTAGCGGTAGGAGGCGATGAGCAGTTCTTC. Translation gives CASSSGLAVGGDEQFF.

The rearrangement joins TRBV27 to TRBJ1-5; 12 nucleotides match TRBD1. Germline lookup yields CDR1 MNHEY and CDR2 SMNVEV (reference sequence). V lost 5 bases to trimming and J lost 1 base; unmatched junction nucleotides: 9. The CDR3 length is 18 residues. The CDR3 loop is CASSPGTGGAVSNQPQHF. The CDR3 bases are TGTGCCAGCAGTCCCGGGACAGGGGGCGCGGTGAGCAATCAGCCCCAGCATTTT.

The rearrangement uses TRBV5-5 and TRBJ2-5; D is possibly TRBD2 (6 bases). CDR3 length equals 18 residues. The ends were cut back, 1 base at V and 2 bases at J, with 21 bases in the middle. Per the germline V gene, CDR1 is SGHKS and CDR2 is YYEKEE (reference sequence). The CDR3 sequence: CASSLHPVPGLHQETQYF. DNA of the CDR3: TGTGCCAGCAGCTTGCATCCCGTGCCGGGACTCCATCAAGAGACCCAGTACTTC.

CDR3 sequence (DNA): TGTGCCAGCAGCTTAGCGGGACTGGATTCTAACGAGCAGTACTTC. Its translation: CASSLAGLDSNEQYF. The genes are TRBV7-2 and TRBJ2-7; a weak D match, TRBD2 (6 bases). The germline V gene has CDR1 SGHTA and CDR2 FQGNSA. V was pared by 0 bases and J by 5 bases, with 14 bases between. This CDR3 region has 15 residues.

This clone showed up just once. The CDR3 coding sequence is TGTGCCAGCAGGGGGACTAGCCTAGCCAAAAACATTCAGTACTTC. This translates into CASRGTSLAKNIQYF. The V and J genes are TRBV2 and TRBJ2-4; 9 nucleotides line up with TRBD2. The length of the CDR3 is 15 residues. Germline V CDR1 and CDR2: SNHLY, FYNNEI. Trimming at V came to 6 bases and at J to 0 bases, leaving 3 bases not matched to a gene.